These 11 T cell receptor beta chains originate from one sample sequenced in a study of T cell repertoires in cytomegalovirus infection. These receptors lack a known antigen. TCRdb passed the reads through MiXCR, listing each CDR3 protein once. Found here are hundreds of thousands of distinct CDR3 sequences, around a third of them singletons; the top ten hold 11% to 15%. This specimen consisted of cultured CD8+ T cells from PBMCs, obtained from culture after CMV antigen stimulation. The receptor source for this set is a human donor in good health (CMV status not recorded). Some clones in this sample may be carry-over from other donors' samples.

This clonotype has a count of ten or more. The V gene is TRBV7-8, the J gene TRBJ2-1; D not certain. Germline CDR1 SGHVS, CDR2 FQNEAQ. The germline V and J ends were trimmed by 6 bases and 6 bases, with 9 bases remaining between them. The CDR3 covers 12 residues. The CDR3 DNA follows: TGTGCCAGCAGGGGTGGTGGCAATGAGCAGTTCTTC. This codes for CASRGGGNEQFF.

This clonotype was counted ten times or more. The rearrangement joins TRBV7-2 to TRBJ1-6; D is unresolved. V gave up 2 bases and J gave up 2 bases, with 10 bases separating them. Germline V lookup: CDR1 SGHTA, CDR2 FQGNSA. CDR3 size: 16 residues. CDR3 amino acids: CASSLYGNTYNSPLHF. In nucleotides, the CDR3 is TGTGCCAGCAGCTTATACGGGAATACCTATAATTCACCCCTCCACTTT.

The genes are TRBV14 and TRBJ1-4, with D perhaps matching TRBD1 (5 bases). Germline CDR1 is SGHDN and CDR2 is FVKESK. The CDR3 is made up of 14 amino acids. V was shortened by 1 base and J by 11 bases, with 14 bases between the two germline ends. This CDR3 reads CASSQGKWGKKLFF. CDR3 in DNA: TGTGCCAGCAGCCAAGGGAAATGGGGGAAGAAACTGTTTTTT.

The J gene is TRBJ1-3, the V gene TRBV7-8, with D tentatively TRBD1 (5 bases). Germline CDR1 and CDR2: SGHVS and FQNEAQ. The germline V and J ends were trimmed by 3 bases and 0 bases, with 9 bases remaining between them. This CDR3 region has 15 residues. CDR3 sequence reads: CASSLDTNSGNTIYF. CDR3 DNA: TGTGCCAGCAGCTTGGACACAAACTCTGGAAACACCATATATTTT.

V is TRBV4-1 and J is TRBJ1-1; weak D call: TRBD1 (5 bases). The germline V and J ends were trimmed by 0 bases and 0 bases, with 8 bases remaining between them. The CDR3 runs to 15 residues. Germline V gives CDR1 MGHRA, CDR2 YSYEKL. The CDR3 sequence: CASSQEDTMNTEAFF. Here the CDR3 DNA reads TGCGCCAGCAGCCAAGAGGACACCATGAACACTGAAGCTTTCTTT.

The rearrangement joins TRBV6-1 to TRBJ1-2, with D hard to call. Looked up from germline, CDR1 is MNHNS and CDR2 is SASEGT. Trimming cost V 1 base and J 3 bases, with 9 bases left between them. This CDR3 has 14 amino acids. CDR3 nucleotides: TGTGCCAGCAGTGAAGGAGGAGGTCACTATGGCTACACCTTC. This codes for CASSEGGGHYGYTF.

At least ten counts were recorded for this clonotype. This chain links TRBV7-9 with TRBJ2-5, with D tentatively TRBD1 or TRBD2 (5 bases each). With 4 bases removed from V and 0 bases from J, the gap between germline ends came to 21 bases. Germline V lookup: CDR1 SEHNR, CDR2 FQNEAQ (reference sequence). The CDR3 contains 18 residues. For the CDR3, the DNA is TGTGCCAGCAGCTCCGGATGGTTCGGGACGCCTAACCAAGAGACCCAGTACTTC. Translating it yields CASSSGWFGTPNQETQYF. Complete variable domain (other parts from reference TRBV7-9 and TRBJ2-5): DTGVSQNPRHKITKRGQNVTFRCDPISEHNRLYWYRQTLGQGPEFLTYFQNEAQLEKSRLLSDRFSAERPKGSFSTLEIQRTEQGDSAMYLCASSSGWFGTPNQETQYFGPGTRLLVL.

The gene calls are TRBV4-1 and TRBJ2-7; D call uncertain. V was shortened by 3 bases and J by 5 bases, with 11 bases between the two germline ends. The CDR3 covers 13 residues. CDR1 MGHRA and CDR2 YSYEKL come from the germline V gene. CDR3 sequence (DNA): TGCGCCAGCAGCCAGACCGTCAACCACGAGCAGTACTTC. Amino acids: CASSQTVNHEQYF.

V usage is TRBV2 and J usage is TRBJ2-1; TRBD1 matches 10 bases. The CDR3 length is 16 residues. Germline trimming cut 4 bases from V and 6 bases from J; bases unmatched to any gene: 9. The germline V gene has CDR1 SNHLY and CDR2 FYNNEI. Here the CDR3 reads CASSGSGTGVGNEQFF. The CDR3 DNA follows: TGTGCCAGCAGTGGATCCGGGACAGGGGTAGGCAATGAGCAGTTCTTC. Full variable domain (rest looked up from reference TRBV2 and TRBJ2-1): EPEVTQTPSHQVTQMGQEVILRCVPISNHLYFYWYRQILGQKVEFLVSFYNNEISEKSEIFDDQFSVERPDGSNFTLKIRSTKLEDSAMYFCASSGSGTGVGNEQFFGPGTRLTVL.

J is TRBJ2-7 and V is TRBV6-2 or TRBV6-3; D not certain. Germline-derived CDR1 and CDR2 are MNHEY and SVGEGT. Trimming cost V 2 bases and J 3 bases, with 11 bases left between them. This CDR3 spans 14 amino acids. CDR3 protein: CASSYGHGFYEQYV. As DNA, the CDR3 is TGTGCCAGCAGTTACGGGCACGGGTTCTACGAGCAGTACGTC.

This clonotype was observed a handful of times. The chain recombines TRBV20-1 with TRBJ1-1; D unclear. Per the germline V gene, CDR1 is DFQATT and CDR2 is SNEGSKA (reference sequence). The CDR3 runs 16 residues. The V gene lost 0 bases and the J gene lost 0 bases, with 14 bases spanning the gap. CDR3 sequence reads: CSARDPSWDMNTEAFF. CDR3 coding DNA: TGCAGTGCTAGAGATCCTAGTTGGGATATGAACACTGAAGCTTTCTTT.